These T cell receptor beta chains were read from a single sample in a study of blood T cell repertoires in COVID-19. Sequencing used immunoSEQ multiplex PCR; TCRdb keeps in-frame clones, though not all of them. The sample has about 170,000 clones, roughly nine tenths seen once; the top ten hold around 9.9%. The sample consisted of peripheral blood. The receptors shown here come from a woman aged 55-75 years with COVID-19, enrolled during active disease. Both conserved end residues are part of each CDR3. A D gene is named only where the DNA matches it firmly. Clone size is stated in some rows and not others, as once, few, many or a class when expanded.

V: TRBV24-1; J: TRBJ2-3; size: -; D: -; CDR3: CATSEGANTQYF; DNA: TGTGCCACCAGTGAGGGGGCGAATACGCAGTATTTT
V: TRBV30; J: TRBJ2-3; size: -; D: -; CDR3: CAWSVRDIRTDTQYF; DNA: TGTGCCTGGAGTGTAAGGGACATCCGCACAGATACGCAGTATTTT
V: TRBV4-3; J: TRBJ1-5; size: few; D: -; CDR3: CASSQGGPWDNQPQHF; DNA: TGCGCCAGCAGCCAAGGGGGGCCTTGGGACAATCAGCCCCAGCATTTT
V: TRBV5-1; J: TRBJ1-2; size: -; D: -; CDR3: CASSLGGGADFNYGYTF; DNA: TGCGCCAGCAGCTTGGGAGGAGGGGCCGATTTTAACTATGGCTACACCTTC
V: TRBV4-3; J: TRBJ1-5; size: once; D: -; CDR3: CASSQDRELPQHF; DNA: TGCGCCAGCAGCCAAGATAGGGAGTTGCCCCAGCATTTT
V: TRBV15; J: TRBJ2-3; size: -; D: TRBD2; CDR3: CATSRVQTSGTSTDTQYF; DNA: TGTGCCACCAGCAGAGTACAGACTAGCGGAACTAGCACAGATACGCAGTATTTT
V: TRBV3-1/TRBV3-2; J: TRBJ2-3; size: -; D: -; CDR3: CASRTTSTDTQYF; DNA: TGTGCCAGCAGGACTACTAGCACAGATACGCAGTATTTT
V: TRBV7-2; J: TRBJ1-5; size: -; D: -; CDR3: CASSLESRGHASNQPQHF; DNA: TGTGCCAGCAGCTTAGAATCCAGGGGCCATGCTAGCAATCAGCCCCAGCATTTT
V: TRBV11-3; J: TRBJ2-3; size: -; D: -; CDR3: CASSPRSDTQYF; DNA: TGTGCCAGCAGCCCCCGTTCAGATACGCAGTATTTT
V: TRBV9; J: TRBJ2-3; size: -; D: TRBD2; CDR3: CASSSQPGGTDTQYF; DNA: TGTGCCAGCAGCTCCCAACCGGGGGGGACAGATACGCAGTATTTT
V: TRBV7-2; J: TRBJ2-3; size: once; D: TRBD2; CDR3: CASTVLAGPDTQYF; DNA: TGTGCCAGCACCGTCTTAGCGGGACCCGATACGCAGTATTTT
V: TRBV19; J: TRBJ2-1; size: -; D: TRBD1; CDR3: CASSKDRVEQFF; DNA: TGTGCCAGTAGTAAGGACAGGGTTGAGCAGTTCTTC
V: TRBV5-4; J: TRBJ2-1; size: -; D: TRBD2; CDR3: CASSLASGIPPYNEQFF; DNA: TGTGCCAGCAGCTTGGCTAGCGGGATACCTCCCTACAATGAGCAGTTCTTC
V: TRBV9; J: TRBJ2-7; size: -; D: TRBD2; CDR3: CASSVSGGSYEQYF; DNA: TGTGCCAGCAGCGTTTCCGGGGGGAGTTACGAGCAGTACTTC
V: TRBV5-1; J: TRBJ1-1; size: -; D: TRBD1; CDR3: CASSLTGVMNTEAFF; DNA: TGCGCCAGCAGCTTGACAGGGGTCATGAACACTGAAGCTTTCTTT
V: TRBV2; J: TRBJ2-7; size: -; D: TRBD2; CDR3: CASSRTSYEQYF; DNA: TGTGCCAGCTCACGGACTAGCTACGAGCAGTACTTC
V: TRBV4-1; J: TRBJ2-1; size: -; D: TRBD2; CDR3: CASSQGGRRSYNEQFF; DNA: TGCGCCAGCAGCCAAGGCGGGAGGCGTTCCTACAATGAGCAGTTCTTC
V: TRBV29-1; J: TRBJ2-1; size: -; D: -; CDR3: CSVVWTTGGDNEQFF; DNA: TGCAGCGTAGTGTGGACTACCGGGGGAGACAATGAGCAGTTCTTC
V: TRBV9; J: TRBJ1-3; size: -; D: -; CDR3: CASSVEVRGTGNTIYF; DNA: TGTGCCAGCAGCGTAGAGGTCAGGGGTACTGGAAACACCATATATTTT
V: TRBV29-1; J: TRBJ1-6; size: -; D: -; CDR3: CSSPETTNSPLHF; DNA: TGCAGCTCTCCCGAGACTACAAATTCACCCCTCCACTTT
V: TRBV9; J: TRBJ2-1; size: -; D: -; CDR3: CASSGRRGIYNEQFF; DNA: TGTGCCAGCAGCGGTAGACGAGGGATATACAATGAGCAGTTCTTC
V: TRBV14; J: TRBJ2-3; size: -; D: -; CDR3: CASSQDLQATDTQYF; DNA: TGTGCCAGCAGCCAAGATCTGCAAGCCACAGATACGCAGTATTTT
V: TRBV18; J: TRBJ1-1; size: -; D: TRBD1; CDR3: CASSPGQGAAEAFF; DNA: TGTGCCAGCTCACCGGGACAGGGGGCGGCTGAAGCTTTCTTT
V: TRBV4-2; J: TRBJ2-2; size: -; D: TRBD2; CDR3: CASSQGTSGRDGELFF; DNA: TGTGCCAGCAGCCAGGGGACTAGCGGGAGAGACGGGGAGCTGTTTTTT
V: TRBV10-3; J: TRBJ1-5; size: -; D: -; CDR3: CAISESSPGVHQPQHF; DNA: TGTGCCATCAGTGAGTCGAGCCCAGGGGTTCATCAGCCCCAGCATTTT
V: TRBV27; J: TRBJ2-2; size: once; D: TRBD2; CDR3: CASSFTLGGLAGKTGELFF; DNA: TGTGCCAGCAGTTTCACGTTGGGGGGACTAGCGGGAAAAACCGGGGAGCTGTTTTTT
V: TRBV7-2; J: TRBJ1-5; size: few; D: -; CDR3: CASSLVVGVGQPQHF; DNA: TGTGCCAGCAGCTTAGTTGTAGGGGTGGGCCAGCCCCAGCATTTT
V: TRBV27; J: TRBJ2-2; size: -; D: -; CDR3: CASSLKGVDGTGELFF; DNA: TGTGCCAGCAGTTTAAAGGGGGTAGATGGGACCGGGGAGCTGTTTTTT
V: TRBV5-6; J: TRBJ2-7; size: -; D: TRBD2; CDR3: CASSLTSGYEQYF; DNA: TGTGCCAGCAGCTTGACTAGCGGCTACGAGCAGTACTTC
V: TRBV9; J: TRBJ2-7; size: -; D: TRBD2; CDR3: CASSGGTTSGSYEQYF; DNA: TGTGCCAGCAGCGGGGGGACGACTAGCGGATCCTACGAGCAGTACTTC
V: TRBV5-4; J: TRBJ1-3; size: -; D: -; CDR3: CASTRGSGNTIYF; DNA: TGTGCCAGCACTAGGGGCAGTGGAAACACCATATATTTT
V: TRBV18; J: TRBJ2-7; size: -; D: -; CDR3: CASSSPGGGSYEQYF; DNA: TGTGCCAGCTCTTCTCCGGGGGGCGGGTCCTACGAGCAGTACTTC
V: TRBV19; J: TRBJ2-1; size: -; D: TRBD2; CDR3: CASSWREDYNEQFF; DNA: TGTGCCAGTAGTTGGCGGGAGGATTACAATGAGCAGTTCTTC
V: TRBV10-1; J: TRBJ1-1; size: -; D: TRBD1; CDR3: CASSPGGTEAFF; DNA: TGCGCCAGCAGCCCAGGGGGCACTGAAGCTTTCTTT
V: TRBV18; J: TRBJ2-2; size: -; D: -; CDR3: CASSPGGSGELFF; DNA: TGTGCCAGCTCACCAGGCGGCTCCGGGGAGCTGTTTTTT
V: TRBV6-2/TRBV6-3; J: TRBJ1-1; size: -; D: -; CDR3: CASSYSERGNTEAFF; DNA: TGTGCCAGCAGTTACTCAGAGAGAGGGAACACTGAAGCTTTCTTT
V: TRBV7-6; J: TRBJ1-1; size: -; D: -; CDR3: CASRPSGVWSEAFF; DNA: TGTGCCAGCAGACCTAGCGGGGTATGGTCTGAAGCTTTCTTT
V: TRBV4-1; J: TRBJ1-1; size: -; D: TRBD1; CDR3: CASSQSGTGVTEAFF; DNA: TGCGCCAGCAGCCAGTCAGGGACAGGGGTCACTGAAGCTTTCTTT
V: TRBV6-5; J: TRBJ2-1; size: -; D: -; CDR3: CASSLRASPYNEQFF; DNA: TGTGCCAGCAGTCTCCGGGCTAGCCCCTACAATGAGCAGTTCTTC
V: TRBV11-2; J: TRBJ2-7; size: -; D: TRBD2; CDR3: CASSLSGSGEYEQYF; DNA: TGTGCCAGCAGCCTTAGCGGGAGTGGGGAATACGAGCAGTACTTC
V: TRBV4-1; J: TRBJ1-2; size: -; D: -; CDR3: CASSQEAAYGYTF; DNA: TGCGCCAGCAGCCAAGAGGCGGCCTATGGCTACACCTTC
V: TRBV18; J: TRBJ1-2; size: -; D: -; CDR3: CASSPGTSSDGYTF; DNA: TGTGCCAGCTCACCCGGGACAAGCTCAGATGGCTACACCTTC
V: TRBV2; J: TRBJ1-5; size: -; D: TRBD1; CDR3: CASIGDRSHQPQHF; DNA: TGTGCCAGCATCGGGGACAGGTCCCATCAGCCCCAGCATTTT
V: TRBV5-1; J: TRBJ2-4; size: -; D: TRBD2; CDR3: CASSAGLEAKNIQYF; DNA: TGCGCCAGCAGCGCGGGACTAGAGGCCAAAAACATTCAGTACTTC
V: TRBV5-1; J: TRBJ2-1; size: -; D: TRBD2; CDR3: CASSSGTSALLTMEQFF; DNA: TGCGCCAGCAGCAGCGGGACTAGCGCATTACTTACAATGGAGCAGTTCTTC
V: TRBV6-5; J: TRBJ2-1; size: -; D: -; CDR3: CASRGYNEQFF; DNA: TGTGCCAGCCGGGGTTACAATGAGCAGTTCTTC
V: TRBV7-2; J: TRBJ1-1; size: once; D: -; CDR3: CATLRGSLNTEAFF; DNA: TGTGCCACCCTCCGGGGTTCACTGAACACTGAAGCTTTCTTT
V: TRBV2; J: TRBJ2-7; size: -; D: TRBD1; CDR3: CASTRTGTSYEQYF; DNA: TGTGCCAGCACTCGGACAGGGACCTCTTACGAGCAGTACTTC
V: TRBV2; J: TRBJ1-1; size: -; D: -; CDR3: CASSDPSTEAFF; DNA: TGTGCCAGCAGTGATCCTTCGACTGAAGCTTTCTTT
V: TRBV5-4; J: TRBJ2-7; size: -; D: -; CDR3: CASSLATGRSYEQYF; DNA: TGTGCCAGCAGCTTGGCGACGGGTAGGTCCTACGAGCAGTACTTC
V: TRBV29-1; J: TRBJ1-1; size: -; D: -; CDR3: CSVVLTGNTEAFF; DNA: TGCAGCGTTGTTCTGACAGGTAACACTGAAGCTTTCTTT
V: TRBV5-6; J: TRBJ1-2; size: -; D: -; CDR3: CASSISMLGNGYTF; DNA: TGTGCCAGCAGCATCTCTATGCTAGGCAATGGCTACACCTTC
V: TRBV5-4; J: TRBJ1-2; size: -; D: -; CDR3: CASSSIVANYGYTF; DNA: TGTGCCAGCAGCTCCATCGTGGCAAACTATGGCTACACCTTC
V: TRBV19; J: TRBJ1-1; size: -; D: -; CDR3: CASSIGGAEAFF; DNA: TGTGCCAGTAGTATAGGGGGGGCTGAAGCTTTCTTT
V: TRBV7-9; J: TRBJ2-1; size: -; D: TRBD1; CDR3: CASTPPGQGYNEQFF; DNA: TGTGCCAGCACCCCCCCGGGACAGGGATACAATGAGCAGTTCTTC